The clone carrying this TCR beta chain has just one count. Antigen: not known. Germline-derived CDR1 and CDR2 are SGHVS and FNYEAQ. There are 18 residues in the CDR3. After removal of 1 base from V and 4 bases from J, the junction contained 13 bases not matched to a gene. The data were produced by immunoSEQ multiplex PCR, yet TCRdb's version contains in-frame clones alone and is incomplete. The sample records roughly 63,000 clones, 80% to 90% being singletons. The data derive from a study of OX40 agonist ivuxolimab in advanced cancers. Study background: Every patient in dose escalation had hepatocellular carcinoma, melanoma, renal cell or head and neck cancer. Study outcomes and limitations: It was not determined which antigens were specifically recognized by the peripheral T cells that had undergone clonal expansion.

The sequenced sample was CD4+ or CD8+ T cells sorted from blood, obtained in a trial of the OX40 agonist ivuxolimab. This TCR was sampled from an adult with an advanced solid tumor such as melanoma, head and neck, liver or kidney cancer. This sequence joins TRBV7-6 and TRBJ2-4; TRBD1 aligns across 7 bases. CDR3 amino acids: CASSLGRPRGGQKNIQYF. CDR3 DNA: TGTGCCAGCAGCTTAGGTCGGCCTAGAGGGGGCCAGAAAAACATTCAGTACTTC.